These 11 T cell receptor beta chains came from one sample sequenced in a study of cytomegalovirus exposure and HLA in healthy donors. Researchers ran the PCR with 60 Vbeta and 13 Jbeta primers. Repertoires were generated with immunoSEQ multiplex PCR, while TCRdb's copy carries only in-frame clones and drops some. The data hold fewer than 300,000 clones, with about 80% observed a single time. The specimen sequenced was PBMCs. Every receptor here comes from a girl aged 2 to 9 in good health and CMV-seronegative.

This rearrangement joins TRBV4-1 to TRBJ1-5; TRBD1 agrees at 8 bases. V dropped 4 bases and J dropped 9; count of bases not matched to a gene: 14. Per germline, CDR1 MGHRA and CDR2 YSYEKL. CDR3 length: 16 residues. The CDR3 DNA reads TGCGCCAGCAGCCTTTCCCCTCAACAGGGGGTTCGGCCCCAGCATTTT. Translation: CASSLSPQQGVRPQHF.

The chain carries TRBV4-1 and TRBJ1-2; TRBD1 matches at 9 bases. Per the germline V gene, CDR1 is MGHRA and CDR2 is YSYEKL. Trimming took 6 bases from V and 1 from J; bases not matched to a gene: 9. This CDR3 is 16 amino acids long. In nucleotides, the CDR3 is TGCGCCAGCAGTCTGGACAGGGGCGGAGGTAACTATGGCTACACCTTC. Protein product: CASSLDRGGGNYGYTF.

The CDR3 region is CASSYTDTYEQYF. In DNA form, the CDR3 reads TGTGCCAGCAGCTATACAGACACCTACGAGCAGTACTTC. This chain connects TRBV11-3 to TRBJ2-7; D gene ambiguous. The CDR3 extends over 13 amino acids. With 4 bases removed from V and 2 bases from J, the gap between germline ends came to 9 bases. Germline CDR1 and CDR2: SGHNT and YENEEA. Together with reference TRBV11-3 and TRBJ2-7, the CDR3 gives the full variable domain: EAGVVQSPRYKIIEKKQPVAFWCNPISGHNTLYWYLQNLGQGPELLIRYENEEAVDDSQLPKDRFSAERLKGVDSTLKIQPAELGDSAVYLCASSYTDTYEQYFGPGTRLTVT.

The chain carries TRBV4-1 and TRBJ1-2, with 9 positions matching TRBD1. The CDR3 consists of 15 residues. V was clipped by 5 bases and J by 6 bases; unmatched bases: 10. Germline V gene lookup returns CDR1 MGHRA and CDR2 YSYEKL. This CDR3 reads CASSYEQGAKNGYTF. The CDR3 coding sequence is TGCGCCAGCAGCTATGAACAGGGGGCAAAGAATGGCTACACCTTC.

This clone showed up just a few times. CDR3 residues: CASSDLAGRADTQYF. CDR3 sequence (DNA): TGTGCCAGCAGTGATCTAGCGGGGAGGGCAGATACGCAGTATTTT. V usage is TRBV25-1 and J usage is TRBJ2-3; 9 bases are shared with TRBD2. Trimming cost V 3 bases and J 4 bases; bases outside gene matches: 5. The CDR3 is made up of 15 amino acids. Germline V gene lookup returns CDR1 MGHDK and CDR2 SYGVNS.

This chain connects TRBV5-6 to TRBJ2-4; 8 bases align to TRBD1. Germline CDR1 SGHDT, CDR2 YYEEEE. This CDR3 is built from 13 residues. Trimming cost V 4 bases and J 9 bases; bases outside gene matches: 6. The CDR3 loop reads CASSGQGLGIQYF. The CDR3 nucleotides are TGTGCCAGCAGCGGACAGGGCTTAGGCATTCAGTACTTC.

The rearrangement joins TRBV7-9 to TRBJ2-5; D is perhaps TRBD2 (6 bases). CDR1 is SEHNR and CDR2 is FQNEAQ in the germline V gene (reference sequence). Trimming took 0 bases from V and 4 from J, leaving 12 bases between them. The CDR3 has 15 amino acids. The CDR3 sequence: CASSLAATGGETQYF. CDR3 bases: TGTGCCAGCAGCTTAGCGGCTACCGGGGGAGAGACCCAGTACTTC.

On this clone itself: Within the sample, other DNA sequences also encode this same CDR3. The J gene is TRBJ1-2, the V gene TRBV19; possibly TRBD1 for D (6 bases). Germline V gives CDR1 LNHDA, CDR2 SQIVND (reference sequence). V lost 6 bases to trimming and J lost 4 bases, with 12 bases between them. The CDR3 covers 13 residues. Written as DNA, the CDR3 is TGTGCCAGTAGAACCACAGGGAGCTATGGCTACACCTTC. It yields the protein CASRTTGSYGYTF.

This sequence joins TRBV27 and TRBJ2-7; D unclear. The CDR3 length is 11 residues. The germline gives CDR1 MNHEY, CDR2 SMNVEV (reference sequence). V was pared by 6 bases and J by 3 bases, with 6 bases between. Written as DNA, the CDR3 is TGTGCCAGCAGGGCCGACTACGAGCAGTACTTC. It specifies CASRADYEQYF.

The rearrangement uses TRBV5-8 and TRBJ1-2, with 10 nucleotides matching TRBD1. The CDR3 spans 14 residues. Trimming took 4 bases from V and 7 from J; bases not matched to a gene: 7. The germline CDR1 and CDR2 sequences are SGHTS and YDEGEE. CDR3 in DNA: TGTGCCAGCAGCGGCGACAGGGGGCTGAGTGGCTACACCTTC. Translation: CASSGDRGLSGYTF.

This clone was counted between two and nine times. V usage is TRBV4-2 and J usage is TRBJ1-3; D unresolved. This CDR3 has 15 residues. In germline, CDR1 is LGHNA, CDR2 YNFKEQ. V dropped 0 bases and J dropped 5 bases, with 11 bases sitting between them. CDR3 residues: CASSQDRSLRNTIYF. The CDR3 DNA follows: TGTGCCAGCAGCCAAGATAGGAGTTTGAGAAACACCATATATTTT.